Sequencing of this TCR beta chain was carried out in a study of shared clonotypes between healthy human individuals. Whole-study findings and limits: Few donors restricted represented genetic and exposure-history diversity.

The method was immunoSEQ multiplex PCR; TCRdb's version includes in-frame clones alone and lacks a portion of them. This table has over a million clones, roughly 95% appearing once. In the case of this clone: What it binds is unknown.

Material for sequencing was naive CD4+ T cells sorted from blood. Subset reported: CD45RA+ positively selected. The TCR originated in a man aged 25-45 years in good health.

The CDR3 DNA sequence: TGTGCCAGCACCTCATGGGGGCGGAGGGGCCGCTTTGAAGCTTTCTTT. Residues: CASTSWGRRGRFEAFF. This chain uses TRBV28 with TRBJ1-1; D is perhaps TRBD1 (6 bases). Germline V gene lookup returns CDR1 MDHEN and CDR2 SYDVKM. V dropped 7 bases and J dropped 7 bases, with 25 bases sitting between them. The CDR3 length is 16 residues.